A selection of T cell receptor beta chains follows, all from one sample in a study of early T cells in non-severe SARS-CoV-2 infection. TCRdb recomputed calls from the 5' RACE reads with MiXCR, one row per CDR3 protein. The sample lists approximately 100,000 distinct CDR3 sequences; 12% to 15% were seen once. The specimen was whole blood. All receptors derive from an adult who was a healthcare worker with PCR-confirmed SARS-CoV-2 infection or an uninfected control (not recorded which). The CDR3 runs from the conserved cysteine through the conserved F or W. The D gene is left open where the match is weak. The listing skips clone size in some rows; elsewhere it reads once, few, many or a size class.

cdr3_aa: CASSKADTYATNEKLFF
cdr3_nt: TGTGCCAGCAGTAAGGCAGATACGTACGCAACTAATGAAAAACTGTTTTTT
v_call: TRBV6-1
j_call: TRBJ1-4
d_call: .
clone_size: .

cdr3_aa: CASSKSDSGANVLTF
cdr3_nt: TGTGCCAGCAGCAAATCAGACTCTGGGGCCAACGTCCTGACTTTC
v_call: TRBV11-2
j_call: TRBJ2-6
d_call: .
clone_size: few

cdr3_aa: CASSSSGTNYEQYF
cdr3_nt: TGTGCCAGCAGCTCCTCCGGGACTAACTACGAGCAGTACTTC
v_call: TRBV11-2
j_call: TRBJ2-7
d_call: TRBD2
clone_size: .

cdr3_aa: CASSYSRGRAFF
cdr3_nt: TGTGCCAGCAGTTACTCCAGGGGTCGAGCTTTCTTT
v_call: TRBV6-6
j_call: TRBJ1-1
d_call: .
clone_size: .

cdr3_aa: CATSGRLASGADTQYF
cdr3_nt: TGTGCCACCAGCGGAAGACTAGCGTCAGGCGCAGATACGCAGTATTTT
v_call: TRBV15
j_call: TRBJ2-3
d_call: TRBD2
clone_size: few

cdr3_aa: CASSLMQGAGEKLFF
cdr3_nt: TGCGCCAGCAGCTTGATGCAGGGGGCGGGTGAAAAACTGTTTTTT
v_call: TRBV5-1
j_call: TRBJ1-4
d_call: TRBD1
clone_size: few

cdr3_aa: CSASSPWEGVMGYTF
cdr3_nt: TGCAGTGCTAGTTCCCCATGGGAGGGGGTTATGGGCTACACCTTC
v_call: TRBV20-1
j_call: TRBJ1-2
d_call: .
clone_size: few

cdr3_aa: CASSQNPGQGTSGCTYEQYF
cdr3_nt: TGCGCCAGCAGTCAAAATCCGGGACAAGGGACTAGCGGTTGTACCTACGAGCAGTACTTC
v_call: TRBV23-1
j_call: TRBJ2-7
d_call: TRBD2
clone_size: .

cdr3_aa: CSAYTGFGNTEAFF
cdr3_nt: TGCAGTGCTTATACAGGGTTCGGGAACACTGAAGCTTTCTTT
v_call: TRBV20-1
j_call: TRBJ1-1
d_call: .
clone_size: .

cdr3_aa: CASSLDPTGYFGYTF
cdr3_nt: TGTGCCAGCAGCTTGGATCCCACAGGGTATTTTGGCTACACCTTC
v_call: TRBV5-5
j_call: TRBJ1-2
d_call: .
clone_size: many

cdr3_aa: CASSFLSGGASNEQFF
cdr3_nt: TGTGCCAGCAGCTTCCTTAGCGGGGGGGCCTCCAATGAGCAGTTCTTC
v_call: TRBV7-8
j_call: TRBJ2-1
d_call: TRBD2
clone_size: few

cdr3_aa: CAIRDSDVNTEAFF
cdr3_nt: TGTGCCATCAGAGACAGCGACGTGAACACTGAAGCTTTCTTT
v_call: TRBV10-3
j_call: TRBJ1-1
d_call: .
clone_size: .

cdr3_aa: CAISELGTSGEQYF
cdr3_nt: TGTGCCATCAGTGAGCTCGGGACCTCAGGCGAGCAGTACTTC
v_call: TRBV10-3
j_call: TRBJ2-7
d_call: .
clone_size: .

cdr3_aa: CASSDPRDGVYGYTF
cdr3_nt: TGTGCCAGTAGTGACCCCCGGGACGGAGTCTATGGCTACACCTTC
v_call: TRBV19
j_call: TRBJ1-2
d_call: .
clone_size: .

cdr3_aa: CASSVGASGSNTGELFF
cdr3_nt: TGTGCCAGCAGCGTAGGGGCTAGCGGTTCGAACACCGGGGAGCTGTTTTTT
v_call: TRBV9
j_call: TRBJ2-2
d_call: TRBD2
clone_size: .

cdr3_aa: CASGYSNYGYTF
cdr3_nt: TGTGCCAGCGGCTACAGCAACTATGGCTACACCTTC
v_call: TRBV7-9
j_call: TRBJ1-2
d_call: .
clone_size: many

cdr3_aa: CASSLDRGIETQYF
cdr3_nt: TGTGCCAGCAGCTTGGACAGGGGGATAGAGACCCAGTACTTC
v_call: TRBV5-5
j_call: TRBJ2-5
d_call: TRBD1
clone_size: .

cdr3_aa: CASSARGTVEKLFF
cdr3_nt: TGCGCCAGCAGCGCCAGGGGGACAGTTGAAAAACTGTTTTTT
v_call: TRBV10-2
j_call: TRBJ1-4
d_call: TRBD1
clone_size: .

cdr3_aa: CSARGTADTEAFF
cdr3_nt: TGCAGTGCTAGGGGGACAGCGGACACTGAAGCTTTCTTT
v_call: TRBV20-1
j_call: TRBJ1-1
d_call: TRBD1
clone_size: many

cdr3_aa: CASSQGSRGYTF
cdr3_nt: TGTGCCAGCAGCCAAGGATCTCGTGGCTACACCTTC
v_call: TRBV14
j_call: TRBJ1-2
d_call: .
clone_size: .

cdr3_aa: CASSPREGGVYNEQFF
cdr3_nt: TGTGCCAGCAGCCCAAGGGAGGGGGGCGTCTACAATGAGCAGTTCTTC
v_call: TRBV2
j_call: TRBJ2-1
d_call: .
clone_size: many

cdr3_aa: CASSLLPGDTQYF
cdr3_nt: TGTGCCAGCAGTTTACTCCCAGGAGATACGCAGTATTTT
v_call: TRBV27
j_call: TRBJ2-3
d_call: .
clone_size: few

cdr3_aa: CSARAEGISGDYTF
cdr3_nt: TGCAGTGCTAGGGCGGAGGGGATCTCTGGTGACTACACCTTC
v_call: TRBV20-1
j_call: TRBJ1-2
d_call: .
clone_size: many

cdr3_aa: CSAFGTSGGAGTDTQYF
cdr3_nt: TGCAGTGCTTTCGGGACTAGCGGGGGGGCAGGCACAGATACGCAGTATTTT
v_call: TRBV20-1
j_call: TRBJ2-3
d_call: TRBD2
clone_size: .

cdr3_aa: CSVELADEQFF
cdr3_nt: TGCAGCGTTGAATTGGCCGATGAGCAGTTCTTC
v_call: TRBV29-1
j_call: TRBJ2-1
d_call: .
clone_size: many

cdr3_aa: CASSPLPYEQYF
cdr3_nt: TGTGCCAGCAGCCCACTTCCCTACGAGCAGTACTTC
v_call: TRBV13
j_call: TRBJ2-7
d_call: .
clone_size: many

cdr3_aa: CASRLADTQYF
cdr3_nt: TGTGCCAGCAGGTTGGCAGATACGCAGTATTTT
v_call: TRBV12-3/TRBV12-4
j_call: TRBJ2-3
d_call: .
clone_size: few

cdr3_aa: CASSRGEQYF
cdr3_nt: TGTGCCAGCAGTAGAGGGGAGCAGTACTTC
v_call: TRBV2
j_call: TRBJ2-7
d_call: .
clone_size: few

cdr3_aa: CAISERLAGEREQETQYF
cdr3_nt: TGTGCCATCAGTGAGAGACTAGCGGGGGAGAGAGAGCAAGAGACCCAGTACTTC
v_call: TRBV10-3
j_call: TRBJ2-5
d_call: TRBD2
clone_size: few

cdr3_aa: CASSYLTGGSYEQYF
cdr3_nt: TGTGCCAGCAGTTACCTGACAGGGGGCTCCTACGAGCAGTACTTC
v_call: TRBV6-6
j_call: TRBJ2-7
d_call: TRBD1
clone_size: few

cdr3_aa: CASRILAGALQETQYF
cdr3_nt: TGTGCCAGCAGGATACTAGCGGGGGCCCTACAAGAGACCCAGTACTTC
v_call: TRBV27
j_call: TRBJ2-5
d_call: TRBD2
clone_size: .

cdr3_aa: CASSENRVRTFYEQYF
cdr3_nt: TGTGCCAGCAGTGAGAACAGGGTGCGGACCTTCTACGAGCAGTACTTC
v_call: TRBV28
j_call: TRBJ2-7
d_call: .
clone_size: many

cdr3_aa: CASSYSIEGEQPQHF
cdr3_nt: TGTGCCAGCAGTTACTCTATCGAGGGAGAGCAGCCCCAGCATTTT
v_call: TRBV6-6
j_call: TRBJ1-5
d_call: .
clone_size: .

cdr3_aa: CSAPPGTGDPYEQYF
cdr3_nt: TGCAGTGCTCCTCCCGGGACAGGGGACCCCTACGAGCAGTACTTC
v_call: TRBV20-1
j_call: TRBJ2-7
d_call: TRBD1
clone_size: .

cdr3_aa: CASSPGLIGELFF
cdr3_nt: TGTGCCAGCAGTCCGGGTCTTATCGGGGAGCTGTTTTTT
v_call: TRBV25-1
j_call: TRBJ2-2
d_call: .
clone_size: .

cdr3_aa: CASSLGQGVRRTEAFF
cdr3_nt: TGTGCCAGCAGCTTGGGACAGGGGGTAAGGAGGACTGAAGCTTTCTTT
v_call: TRBV11-2
j_call: TRBJ1-1
d_call: TRBD1
clone_size: many

cdr3_aa: CASSRRDRPYNEQFF
cdr3_nt: TGTGCCAGCAGTCGCCGGGATCGACCCTACAATGAGCAGTTCTTC
v_call: TRBV6-2/TRBV6-3
j_call: TRBJ2-1
d_call: .
clone_size: .

cdr3_aa: CASSYGGGMNTEAFF
cdr3_nt: TGTGCCAGCAGTTACGGCGGCGGCATGAACACTGAAGCTTTCTTT
v_call: TRBV6-5
j_call: TRBJ1-1
d_call: .
clone_size: few

cdr3_aa: CSRGLGSSYEQYF
cdr3_nt: TGCAGCCGCGGACTGGGAAGCTCCTACGAGCAGTACTTC
v_call: TRBV20-1
j_call: TRBJ2-7
d_call: .
clone_size: few

cdr3_aa: CATRGGATDTQYF
cdr3_nt: TGTGCCACCCGCGGGGGGGCAACAGATACGCAGTATTTT
v_call: TRBV10-3
j_call: TRBJ2-3
d_call: TRBD2
clone_size: .

cdr3_aa: CASSSRQTTNEKLFF
cdr3_nt: TGTGCCAGCAGCTCGCGACAGACAACTAATGAAAAACTGTTTTTT
v_call: TRBV7-2
j_call: TRBJ1-4
d_call: .
clone_size: .

cdr3_aa: CSASGGTYEQYF
cdr3_nt: TGCAGTGCTAGCGGGGGGACCTACGAGCAGTACTTC
v_call: TRBV20-1
j_call: TRBJ2-7
d_call: TRBD2
clone_size: .

cdr3_aa: CASSESRGNQPQHF
cdr3_nt: TGTGCCAGCAGTGAGTCGAGGGGCAATCAGCCCCAGCATTTT
v_call: TRBV6-1
j_call: TRBJ1-5
d_call: .
clone_size: many